This TCR beta chain is drawn from a study of T-cell reconstitution after alpha-beta-depleted transplantation in children (dated by TCRdb to the mid-2010s). About the full investigation: T-cell immune reconstitution after TCRalphabeta/CD19-depleted allogeneic hematopoietic cell transplantation in children was quantitatively tracked in the study by means of TCR repertoire profiling.

Worth noting for this clonotype: No antigen is known for it. Per-base quality was not reported, and no clone a single base away is much larger than it.

Receptor libraries were prepared by PCR. Sequencing took place on an Illumina HiSeq 2500. Molecular barcoding was employed in the preparation of TCR libraries, with unique molecular identifiers being used to normalize TCRbeta repertoire quantification. The public reads were run again by TCRdb, first through fastp at Q25 and then through MiXCR, and only productive beta chains were kept. Rows merge per CDR3 protein into single entries with the most common DNA and genes. This sample is represented by about 400,000 distinct CDR3 sequences; roughly 22% of them were singletons. The ten largest clones add up to 3.8% of the sample. The sequence was obtained from a human donor who donated a stem cell graft to a child with acute myeloid leukemia. Sequenced material: PBMCs from the stem cell graft donor, taken from the stem cell graft.

In nucleotide form, the sequence is TGTGCCAGCATGGAGACAGGGCACTCCCAGTACTTC. Its product reads: CASMETGHSQYF. The sequence links TRBV25-1 to TRBJ2-5, with TRBD1 identical over 7 junction bases. Spanning cysteine to phenylalanine, the CDR3 consists of 12 amino acids. Only the CDR3 portion is preserved as DNA: 36 bases, with reading frame beginning at the first base. V has 7 bases trimmed and J has 9 bases trimmed; junction bases matching no gene number 8. CDR1 and CDR2, looked up from the germline V gene, are MGHDK and SYGVNS.